Each of the 20 T cell receptor beta chains below was sequenced from the same sample in a study of blood T cell repertoires in COVID-19. Assay used: immunoSEQ multiplex PCR; TCRdb lists only in-frame clones, some missing. The sample holds 100,000 or so clones; around 81% are singletons and the top ten take roughly 4%. The sequenced sample was peripheral blood. These receptors came from a man between 60 and 70 years old with acute or convalescent COVID-19.

This chain uses TRBV28 with TRBJ1-5; D not resolved. The CDR3 is 15 residues long. V lost 2 bases to trimming and J lost 4 bases, with 12 bases between them. Germline V CDR1 and CDR2: MDHEN, SYDVKM. The CDR3 DNA follows: TGTGCCAGCAGTTTAGGAGGAATGAGTAATCAGCCCCAGCATTTT. It translates to CASSLGGMSNQPQHF.

The chain joins TRBV11-2 to TRBJ2-3; 9 nucleotides match TRBD1. V shed 3 bases and J 2 bases; nucleotides not matched to a gene: 9. CDR1 SGHAT and CDR2 FQNNGV come from the germline V gene. The CDR3 totals 17 residues. CDR3 nucleotide sequence: TGTGCCAGCAGCTTCCTCGAACAGGGGGCGCTCACAGATACGCAGTATTTT. This codes for CASSFLEQGALTDTQYF.

The CDR3: CASSKDWNTGELFF. The DNA of the CDR3 is TGTGCCAGCAGTAAGGACTGGAACACCGGGGAGCTGTTTTTT. The chain uses TRBV7-2 and TRBJ2-2; maybe TRBD2 (5 bases). This CDR3 is built from 14 residues. Trimming stripped 6 bases from V and 1 base from J, with 9 bases between. From germline, CDR1 is SGHTA and CDR2 FQGNSA.

The gene calls are TRBV5-1 and TRBJ1-6; TRBD1 agrees at 8 bases. Per the germline V gene, CDR1 is SGHRS and CDR2 is YFSETQ. This CDR3 has 15 amino acids. V shed 0 bases, J shed 7 bases, and the junction held 3 bases outside the gene matches. This CDR3 is CASSLETGVNSPLHF. CDR3 sequence (DNA): TGCGCCAGCAGCTTGGAGACAGGGGTCAATTCACCCCTCCACTTT.

The chain is built from TRBV7-2 and TRBJ2-1; 10 bases are a match to TRBD2. Trimming removed 3 bases from V and 4 bases from J; junction bases left unmatched: 6. The CDR3 extends over 16 amino acids. The germline V gene encodes CDR1 SGHTA and CDR2 FQGNSA. CDR3 DNA: TGTGCCAGCAGCTTGTTCAGAGCGGGAGGGTACAATGAGCAGTTCTTC. This codes for CASSLFRAGGYNEQFF.

This rearrangement joins TRBV11-3 to TRBJ1-1; 10 nucleotides agree with TRBD1. Trimming cost V 1 base and J 4 bases; bases outside gene matches: 6. This CDR3 contains 16 residues. The germline CDR1 and CDR2 sequences are SGHNT and YENEEA. CDR3 protein: CASSLALDRGGTEAFF. The CDR3 DNA sequence: TGTGCCAGCAGCTTAGCCCTGGACAGGGGGGGCACTGAAGCTTTCTTT.

This clone has a count of ten or more. The chain has TRBV6-5 and TRBJ1-4; 11 bases are a match to TRBD1. V lost 6 bases, J lost 6 bases, and 3 bases stayed unmatched. The CDR3 has 14 amino acids. The germline V gene has CDR1 MNHEY and CDR2 SVGAGI. The CDR3 DNA reads as TGTGCCAGCAGACCGGGACAGGGGGATGAAAAACTGTTTTTT. The encoded protein is CASRPGQGDEKLFF.

The CDR3 region is CASSAGQGNKKLFF. As DNA, the CDR3 is TGTGCCAGCAGCGCGGGACAGGGAAATAAAAAACTGTTTTTT. This chain links TRBV7-2 with TRBJ1-4, with TRBD1 matching 9 bases. V dropped 5 bases and J dropped 9; count of bases not matched to a gene: 7. This CDR3 has 14 residues. From germline, CDR1 is SGHTA and CDR2 FQGNSA.

The gene calls are TRBV7-9 and TRBJ1-1; 9 positions agree with TRBD1. The CDR3 spans 12 residues. Trimming took 8 bases from V and 7 from J; bases not matched to a gene: 5. Germline V CDR1 and CDR2: SEHNR, FQNEAQ (reference sequence). CDR3 DNA sequence: TGTGCCAGCCTGGGACAGGGAGATGAAGCTTTCTTT. Its translation is CASLGQGDEAFF.

This clone was counted once. CDR3 sequence: CATSEGQPSRETQYF. The CDR3 coding sequence is TGTGCCACCAGTGAGGGGCAGCCCTCCAGAGAGACCCAGTACTTC. The V and J genes are TRBV24-1 and TRBJ2-5; D is perhaps TRBD1 (5 bases). Germline-derived CDR1 and CDR2 are KGHDR and SFDVKD. CDR3 length equals 15 residues. Trimming shortened V by 4 bases and J by 4 bases, and 15 bases separated the two germline ends.

This clone was found a few times. This chain uses TRBV7-8 with TRBJ2-3; 9 nucleotides align to TRBD2. Germline assignment: CDR1 SGHVS and CDR2 FQNEAQ. Trimming at V came to 3 bases and at J to 4 bases, leaving 5 bases not matched to a gene. The CDR3 loop spans 15 amino acids. This chain's CDR3 is CASSLGGLASDTQYF. Written as DNA, the CDR3 is TGTGCCAGCAGCTTGGGCGGACTAGCGTCAGATACGCAGTATTTT.

The CDR3 sequence is CASSLEGGIEAFF. The CDR3 DNA reads TGTGCCAGCAGCTTAGAGGGAGGGATTGAAGCTTTCTTT. The rearrangement links TRBV11-3 to TRBJ1-1; D gene uncertain. Germline values: CDR1 SGHNT, CDR2 YENEEA. V was shortened by 0 bases and J by 7 bases, with 9 bases between the two germline ends. The CDR3 is 13 amino acids.

The V gene is TRBV18, the J gene TRBJ2-3, with TRBD2 matching 9 bases. The CDR3 is made up of 16 amino acids. The germline V gene encodes CDR1 KGHSH and CDR2 LQKENI. J lost 5 bases, V lost 3 bases, and 9 bases had no gene match. The CDR3 spells CASSPTAGGLGDTQYF. The CDR3 DNA reads as TGTGCCAGCTCACCGACGGCGGGGGGGCTGGGAGATACGCAGTATTTT.

The chain recombines TRBV5-4 with TRBJ2-5, with TRBD1 matching over 7 bases. The germline gives CDR1 SGHNT, CDR2 YYREEE (reference sequence). Unmatched junction bases numbered 8, after V lost 7 bases and J lost 5 bases. The CDR3 is 13 residues long. Here the CDR3 DNA reads TGTGCCAGCGAAGGGGGCCCTGGGGAGACCCAGTACTTC. Amino acid sequence: CASEGGPGETQYF.

V and J are TRBV11-3 and TRBJ2-1, with D maybe TRBD2 (5 bases). CDR1 is SGHNT and CDR2 is YENEEA in the germline V gene. The V end lost 4 bases, the J end lost 4 bases, and 14 bases lay between the germline ends. CDR3 length: 15 residues. CDR3 sequence: CASSSLASRYNEQFF. The DNA of the CDR3 is TGTGCCAGCAGCTCCTTAGCGAGCAGGTACAATGAGCAGTTCTTC.

The genes are TRBV18 and TRBJ1-6, with TRBD1 as a possible D gene (6 bases). Looked up from germline, CDR1 is KGHSH and CDR2 is LQKENI. The CDR3 extends over 17 amino acids. V lost 3 bases and J 4 bases, leaving 16 bases between the germline ends. CDR3 in DNA: TGTGCCAGCTCACCGGGTAGGGGGACACAGTATAATTCACCCCTCCACTTT. Translating it yields CASSPGRGTQYNSPLHF.

This chain uses TRBV7-3 with TRBJ2-7; D is possibly TRBD2 (5 bases). There are 15 residues in the CDR3. The germline V and J ends were trimmed by 2 bases and 3 bases, with 14 bases remaining between them. Germline assignment: CDR1 SGHTA and CDR2 FQGTGA. CDR3: CASSLAGQPDYEQYF. The CDR3 coding sequence is TGTGCCAGCAGCTTAGCGGGTCAGCCCGACTACGAGCAGTACTTC.

This sequence joins TRBV6-6 and TRBJ2-7; 12 nucleotides agree with TRBD2. The CDR3 has 18 residues. V was clipped by 6 bases and J by 2 bases; unmatched bases: 14. CDR1 and CDR2 from the germline V gene are MNHNY and SVGAGI (reference sequence). CDR3 protein: CASSRTLAGGPSTYEQYF. CDR3 nucleotide sequence: TGTGCCAGCAGCCGAACACTAGCGGGGGGCCCATCTACCTACGAGCAGTACTTC.

CDR3 amino acids: CATTDRGLGNTIYF. CDR3 nucleotides: TGTGCCACCACAGACAGGGGACTTGGAAACACCATATATTTT. The V and J genes are TRBV15 and TRBJ1-3; 8 nucleotides agree with TRBD1. Germline trimming cut 7 bases from V and 3 bases from J; bases unmatched to any gene: 5. The V gene's germline CDR1 is LNHNV and CDR2 YYDKDF (reference sequence). The CDR3 runs 14 residues.

The chain employs TRBV9 and TRBJ2-5; 7 bases fit TRBD2. The CDR3 runs to 17 residues. The germline CDR1 and CDR2 sequences are SGDLS and YYNGEE. Germline trimming cut 2 bases from V and 4 bases from J; bases unmatched to any gene: 14. The CDR3 loop is CASSVSGGAGDGETQYF. In DNA, the CDR3 is TGTGCCAGCAGCGTCTCAGGTGGGGCGGGAGACGGAGAGACCCAGTACTTC.